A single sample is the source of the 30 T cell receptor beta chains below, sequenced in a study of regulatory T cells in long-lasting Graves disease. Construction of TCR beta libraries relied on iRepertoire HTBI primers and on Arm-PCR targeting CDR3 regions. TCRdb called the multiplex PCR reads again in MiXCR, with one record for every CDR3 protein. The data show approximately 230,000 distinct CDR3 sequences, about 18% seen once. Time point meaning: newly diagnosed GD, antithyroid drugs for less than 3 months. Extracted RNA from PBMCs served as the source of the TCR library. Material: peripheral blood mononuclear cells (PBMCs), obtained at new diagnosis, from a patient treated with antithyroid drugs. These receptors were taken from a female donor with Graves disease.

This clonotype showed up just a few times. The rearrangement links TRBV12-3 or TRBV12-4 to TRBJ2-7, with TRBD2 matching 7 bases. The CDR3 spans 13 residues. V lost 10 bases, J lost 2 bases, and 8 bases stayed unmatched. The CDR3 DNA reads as TGTGCCATCAGCGGGACTGGTCCCTACGAGCAGTACTTC. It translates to CAISGTGPYEQYF.

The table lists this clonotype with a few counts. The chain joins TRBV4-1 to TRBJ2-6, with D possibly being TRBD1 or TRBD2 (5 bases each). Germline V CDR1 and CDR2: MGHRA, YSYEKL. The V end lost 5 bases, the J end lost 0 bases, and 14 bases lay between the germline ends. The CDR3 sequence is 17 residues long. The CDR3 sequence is CASSGTPSDSGANVLTF. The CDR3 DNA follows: TGCGCCAGCAGCGGGACGCCGAGCGACTCTGGGGCCAACGTCCTGACTTTC.

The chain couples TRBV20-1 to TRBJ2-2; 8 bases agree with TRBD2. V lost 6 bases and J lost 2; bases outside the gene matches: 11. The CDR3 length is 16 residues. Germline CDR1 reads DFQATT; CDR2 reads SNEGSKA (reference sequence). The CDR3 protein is CSAVIPGLVNTGELFF. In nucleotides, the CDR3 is TGCAGTGCCGTAATTCCGGGACTAGTCAACACCGGGGAGCTGTTTTTT.

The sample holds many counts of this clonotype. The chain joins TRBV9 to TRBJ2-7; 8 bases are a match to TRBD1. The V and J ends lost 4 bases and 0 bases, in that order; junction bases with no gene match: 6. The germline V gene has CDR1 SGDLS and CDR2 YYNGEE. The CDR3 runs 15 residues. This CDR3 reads CASSTRQGTSYEQYF. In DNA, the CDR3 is TGTGCCAGCAGCACCAGACAGGGGACCTCCTACGAGCAGTACTTC.

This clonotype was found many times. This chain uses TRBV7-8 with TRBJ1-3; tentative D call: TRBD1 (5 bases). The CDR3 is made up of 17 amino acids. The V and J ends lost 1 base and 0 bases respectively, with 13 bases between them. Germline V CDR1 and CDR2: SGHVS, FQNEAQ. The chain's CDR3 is CASSLGTKGSSGNTIYF. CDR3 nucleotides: TGTGCCAGCAGCTTAGGGACAAAAGGGAGCTCTGGAAACACCATATATTTT.

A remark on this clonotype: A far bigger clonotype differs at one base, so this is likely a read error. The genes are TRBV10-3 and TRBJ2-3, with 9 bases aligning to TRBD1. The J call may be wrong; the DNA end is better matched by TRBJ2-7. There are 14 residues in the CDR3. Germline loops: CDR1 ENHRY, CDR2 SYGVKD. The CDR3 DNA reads TGTGTCATCAGTGACCCGGGACAGGGCGACGAGCAGTACTTC. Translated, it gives CVISDPGQGDEQYF.

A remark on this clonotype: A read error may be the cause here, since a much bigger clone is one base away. The CDR3 is CSVGGLAGAGYEQYF. In nucleotides, the CDR3 is TGCAGCGTCGGTGGACTAGCGGGAGCAGGCTACGAGCAGTACTTC. The V and J genes are TRBV29-1 and TRBJ2-7, with 13 nucleotides matching TRBD2. With 6 bases clipped from V and 3 bases from J, the junction kept 8 bases outside the gene matches. Germline V gene sequence: CDR1 SQVTM, CDR2 ANQGSEA. The CDR3 has 15 amino acids.

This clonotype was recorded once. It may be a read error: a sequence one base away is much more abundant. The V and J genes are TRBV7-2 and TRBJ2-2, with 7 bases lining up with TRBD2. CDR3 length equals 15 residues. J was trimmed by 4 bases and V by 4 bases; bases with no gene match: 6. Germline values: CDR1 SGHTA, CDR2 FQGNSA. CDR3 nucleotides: TGTGCCAGCAGCTCGGGAGGCCGGGGCACCGGGGAGCTGTTTTTT. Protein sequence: CASSSGGRGTGELFF.

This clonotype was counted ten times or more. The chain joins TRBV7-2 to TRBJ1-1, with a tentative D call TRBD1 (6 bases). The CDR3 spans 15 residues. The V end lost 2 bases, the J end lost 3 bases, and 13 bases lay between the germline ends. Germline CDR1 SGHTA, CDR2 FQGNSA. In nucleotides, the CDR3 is TGTGCCAGCAGCTTATCGTCGGGGGCCGACACTGAAGCTTTCTTT. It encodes CASSLSSGADTEAFF.

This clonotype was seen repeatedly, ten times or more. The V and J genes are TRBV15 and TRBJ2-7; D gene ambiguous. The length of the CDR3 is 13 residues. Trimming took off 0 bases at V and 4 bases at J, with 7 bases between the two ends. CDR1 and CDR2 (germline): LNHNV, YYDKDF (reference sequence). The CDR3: CATSRDKGYEQYF. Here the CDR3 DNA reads TGTGCCACCAGCAGAGATAAGGGTTACGAGCAGTACTTC.

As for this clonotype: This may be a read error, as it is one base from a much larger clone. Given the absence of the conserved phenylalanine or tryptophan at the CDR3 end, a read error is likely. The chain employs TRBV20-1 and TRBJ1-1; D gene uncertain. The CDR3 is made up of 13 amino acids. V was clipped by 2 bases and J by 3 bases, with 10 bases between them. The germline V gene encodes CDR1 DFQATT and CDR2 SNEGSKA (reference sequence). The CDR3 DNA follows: TGCAGTGCTAGACTACCGAGGGACACTGAAGCTTTCCTT. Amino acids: CSARLPRDTEAFL.

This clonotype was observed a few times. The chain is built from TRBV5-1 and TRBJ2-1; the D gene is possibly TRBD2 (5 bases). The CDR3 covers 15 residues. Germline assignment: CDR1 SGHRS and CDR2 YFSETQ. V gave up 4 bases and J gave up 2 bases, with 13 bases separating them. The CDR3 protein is CASSHGGGTYNEQFF. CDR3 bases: TGCGCCAGCAGCCATGGAGGTGGGACCTACAATGAGCAGTTCTTC.

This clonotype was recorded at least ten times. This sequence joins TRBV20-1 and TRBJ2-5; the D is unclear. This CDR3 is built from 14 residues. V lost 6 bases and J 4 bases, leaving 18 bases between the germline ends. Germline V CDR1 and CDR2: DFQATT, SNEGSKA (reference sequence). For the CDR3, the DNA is TGCAGTGCAGTACTGGGGATCGCAGGAGAGACCCAGTACTTC. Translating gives CSAVLGIAGETQYF.

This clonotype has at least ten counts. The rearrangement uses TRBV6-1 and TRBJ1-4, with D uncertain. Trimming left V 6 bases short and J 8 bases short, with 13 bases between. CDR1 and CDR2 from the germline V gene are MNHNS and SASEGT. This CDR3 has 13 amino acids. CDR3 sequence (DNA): TGTGCCAGCAGGCGAGGGAGGTACGAAAAACTGTTTTTT. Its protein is CASRRGRYEKLFF.

CDR3 sequence (DNA): TGTGCCAGCAGCGCGAGAGGGGCTGACGAGCAGTACTTC. This sequence encodes CASSARGADEQYF. The J gene is TRBJ2-7, the V gene TRBV3-1; D is tentatively TRBD1 or TRBD2 (5 bases each). Trimming pared 5 bases from V and 5 bases from J, leaving 13 bases between. The CDR3 consists of 13 residues. Germline CDR1 is LGHDT and CDR2 is YNNKEL (reference sequence).

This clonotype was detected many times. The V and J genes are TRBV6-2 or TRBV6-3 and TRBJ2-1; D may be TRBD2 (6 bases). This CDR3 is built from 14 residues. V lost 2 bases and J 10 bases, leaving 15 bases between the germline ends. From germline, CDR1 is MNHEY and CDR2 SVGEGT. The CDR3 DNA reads TGTGCCAGCAGTTACCCCGGGACTCCATCCGAGCAGTTCTTC. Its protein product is CASSYPGTPSEQFF.

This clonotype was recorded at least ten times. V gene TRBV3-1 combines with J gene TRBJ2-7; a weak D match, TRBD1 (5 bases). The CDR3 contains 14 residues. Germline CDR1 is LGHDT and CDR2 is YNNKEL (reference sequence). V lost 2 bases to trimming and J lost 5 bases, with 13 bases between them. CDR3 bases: TGTGCCAGCAGCCAAACCCAGGGTTTGCACGAGCAGTACTTC. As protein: CASSQTQGLHEQYF.

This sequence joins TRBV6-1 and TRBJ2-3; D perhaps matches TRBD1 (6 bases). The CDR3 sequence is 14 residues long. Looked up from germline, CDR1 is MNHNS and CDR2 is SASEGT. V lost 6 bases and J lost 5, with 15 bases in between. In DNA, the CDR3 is TGTGCCAGCAGAAGGGACAATCATGAAGATACGCAGTATTTT. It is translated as CASRRDNHEDTQYF.

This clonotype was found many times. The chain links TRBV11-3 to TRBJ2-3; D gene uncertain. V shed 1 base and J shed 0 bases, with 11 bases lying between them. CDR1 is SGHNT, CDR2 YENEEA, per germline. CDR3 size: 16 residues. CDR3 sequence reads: CASSLGISPSTDTQYF. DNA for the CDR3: TGTGCCAGCAGCTTAGGAATTAGCCCGAGCACAGATACGCAGTATTTT.

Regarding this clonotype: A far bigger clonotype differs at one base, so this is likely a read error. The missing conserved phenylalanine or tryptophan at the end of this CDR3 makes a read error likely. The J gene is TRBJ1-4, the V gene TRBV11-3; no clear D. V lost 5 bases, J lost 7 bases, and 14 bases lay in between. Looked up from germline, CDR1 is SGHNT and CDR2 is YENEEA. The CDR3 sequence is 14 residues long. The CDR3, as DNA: TGTGCCAGCAGCGGGTATTTGGGTGGTGAAAAACTGTTTCTT. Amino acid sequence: CASSGYLGGEKLFL.

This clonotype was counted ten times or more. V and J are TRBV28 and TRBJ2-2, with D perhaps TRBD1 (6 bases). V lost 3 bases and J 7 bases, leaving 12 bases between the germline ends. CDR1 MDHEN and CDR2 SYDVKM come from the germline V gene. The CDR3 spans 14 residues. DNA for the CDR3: TGTGCCAGCAGTTTCCGGACAGCGTTCGGGGAGCTGTTTTTT. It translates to CASSFRTAFGELFF. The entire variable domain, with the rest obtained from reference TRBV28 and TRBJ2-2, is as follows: DVKVTQSSRYLVKRTGEKVFLECVQDMDHENMFWYRQDPGLGLRLIYFSYDVKMKEKGDIPEGYSVSREKKERFSLILESASTNQTSMYLCASSFRTAFGELFFGEGSRLTVL.

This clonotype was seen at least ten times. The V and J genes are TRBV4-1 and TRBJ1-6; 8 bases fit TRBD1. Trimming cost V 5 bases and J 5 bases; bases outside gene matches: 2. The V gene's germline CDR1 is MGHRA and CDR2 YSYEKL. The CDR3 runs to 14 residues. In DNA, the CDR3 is TGCGCCAGCAGCTTACAGGGGGATAATTCACCCCTCCACTTT. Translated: CASSLQGDNSPLHF.

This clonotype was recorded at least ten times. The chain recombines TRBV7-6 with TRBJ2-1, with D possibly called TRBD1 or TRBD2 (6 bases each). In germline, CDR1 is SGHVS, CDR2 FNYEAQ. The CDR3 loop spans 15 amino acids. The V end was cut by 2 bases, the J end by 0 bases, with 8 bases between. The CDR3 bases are TGTGCCAGCAGCTTAAGGGGGGACTCCTACAATGAGCAGTTCTTC. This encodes CASSLRGDSYNEQFF.

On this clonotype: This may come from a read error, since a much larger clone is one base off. CDR3 region: CASSESRGLAGVADTQYF. CDR3 DNA sequence: TGTGCCAGCAGTGAGTCAAGAGGACTAGCGGGAGTAGCAGATACGCAGTATTTT. The genes are TRBV2 and TRBJ2-3; 13 nucleotides match TRBD2. The CDR3 is made up of 18 amino acids. CDR1 and CDR2 from the germline V gene are SNHLY and FYNNEI. V lost 3 bases and J lost 4; bases outside the gene matches: 10.

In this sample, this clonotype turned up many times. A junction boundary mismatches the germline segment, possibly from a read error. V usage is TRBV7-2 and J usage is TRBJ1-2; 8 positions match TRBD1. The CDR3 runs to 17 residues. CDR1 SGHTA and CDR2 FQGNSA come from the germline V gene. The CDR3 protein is CASSQATHRAGGHGYTF. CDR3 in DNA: TGCGCCAGCAGCCAAGCTACTCATCGGGCAGGGGGCCATGGCTACACCTTC.

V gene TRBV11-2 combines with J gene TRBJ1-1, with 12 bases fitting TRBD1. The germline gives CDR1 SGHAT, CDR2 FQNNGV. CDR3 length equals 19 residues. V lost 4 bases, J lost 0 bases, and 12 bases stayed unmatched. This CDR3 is CASSSVKWDRGLMNTEAFF. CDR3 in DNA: TGTGCCAGCAGCTCCGTAAAGTGGGACAGGGGGCTCATGAACACTGAAGCTTTCTTT.

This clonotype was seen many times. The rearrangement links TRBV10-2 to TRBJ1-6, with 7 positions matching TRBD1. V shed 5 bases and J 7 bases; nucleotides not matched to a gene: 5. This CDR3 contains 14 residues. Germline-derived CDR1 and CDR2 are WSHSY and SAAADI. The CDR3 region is CASSNRGVNSPLHF. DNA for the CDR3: TGCGCCAGCAGTAACAGGGGAGTGAATTCACCCCTCCACTTT.

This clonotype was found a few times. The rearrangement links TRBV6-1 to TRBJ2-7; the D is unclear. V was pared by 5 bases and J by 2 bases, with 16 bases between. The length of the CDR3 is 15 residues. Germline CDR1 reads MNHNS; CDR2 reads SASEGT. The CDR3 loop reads CASSQQKDPPYEQYF. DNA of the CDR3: TGTGCCAGCAGTCAACAGAAAGATCCACCCTACGAGCAGTACTTC.

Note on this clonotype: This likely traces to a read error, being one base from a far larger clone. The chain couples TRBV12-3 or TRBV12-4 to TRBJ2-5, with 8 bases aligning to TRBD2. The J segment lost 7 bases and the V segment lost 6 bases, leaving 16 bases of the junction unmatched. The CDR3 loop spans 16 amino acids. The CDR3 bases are TGTGCCAGCAGCGTAGGAGGGTCAGGGGCGGGGGGGACCCAGTACTTC. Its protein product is CASSVGGSGAGGTQYF.

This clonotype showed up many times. The CDR3 spells CSAFGRAADEQFF. In DNA form, the CDR3 reads TGCAGTGCTTTCGGGAGGGCAGCGGATGAGCAGTTCTTC. The J gene is TRBJ2-1, the V gene TRBV20-1; 8 nucleotides line up with TRBD2. Germline V lookup: CDR1 DFQATT, CDR2 SNEGSKA (reference sequence). The trim removed 5 bases at V and 8 bases at J, leaving 8 bases unmatched. This CDR3 comprises 13 residues.